This T cell receptor (beta chain) is drawn from a study of blood T cell repertoires in COVID-19. Study-level background: Researchers got acute and convalescent COVID-19 samples from the United States, Italy and Spain.

Everyone who took part was roughly 18 to 89 years old, and they came from about two dozen US areas. This clone was detected only once. This CDR3 comprises 16 residues. Germline CDR1 is KGHDR and CDR2 is SFDVKD. The ends lost 4 bases at V and 4 bases at J; junction bases unmatched: 8. Clones were read by immunoSEQ multiplex PCR, and TCRdb kept only the in-frame ones, dropping some. The sample holds around 78,000 clones, 85% to 90% seen once. The sequence derives from a woman aged 50 to 60 with acute COVID-19. The V call is TRBV24-1, the J call TRBJ2-1; 8 bases are shared with TRBD2. Sequenced: PBMCs or T cells enriched from blood (not recorded which). The CDR3 bases are TGTGCCACCAGTGACCTCCGACTAGCGAATTACAATGAGCAGTTCTTC. Protein: CATSDLRLANYNEQFF.